This T cell receptor (beta chain) was sequenced during a study of Ad26.COV2.S vaccination and SARS-CoV-2 variants. Study summary: Donor joined the COV1001 Ad26.COV2.S trial arm.

Treatment defined: over 15 received Ad26.COV2.S at low or high dose, single or two shots; about 5 received placebo; per-sample allocation not given. All samples were drawn on day 63, counting from the first vaccine or placebo injection. The repertoire was sequenced with immunoSEQ multiplex PCR; TCRdb's copy has only in-frame clones and lacks some. The sample has roughly 380,000 clones; 80% to 90% are singletons. Germline V gene sequence: CDR1 SGHRS, CDR2 YFSETQ. The CDR3 is made up of 15 amino acids. V lost 3 bases, J lost 5 bases, and 6 bases stayed unmatched. This specimen was peripheral blood, taken in a trial of Ad26.COV2.S vaccine versus placebo. The source is a person between 18 and 60 years old who received the Ad26.COV2.S COVID-19 vaccine or a placebo. The chain employs TRBV5-1 and TRBJ2-2, with 8 bases identical to TRBD1. The CDR3 reads CASSSGQGGTGELFF. The CDR3 region has the DNA TGCGCCAGCAGCTCAGGACAGGGAGGAACCGGGGAGCTGTTTTTT.